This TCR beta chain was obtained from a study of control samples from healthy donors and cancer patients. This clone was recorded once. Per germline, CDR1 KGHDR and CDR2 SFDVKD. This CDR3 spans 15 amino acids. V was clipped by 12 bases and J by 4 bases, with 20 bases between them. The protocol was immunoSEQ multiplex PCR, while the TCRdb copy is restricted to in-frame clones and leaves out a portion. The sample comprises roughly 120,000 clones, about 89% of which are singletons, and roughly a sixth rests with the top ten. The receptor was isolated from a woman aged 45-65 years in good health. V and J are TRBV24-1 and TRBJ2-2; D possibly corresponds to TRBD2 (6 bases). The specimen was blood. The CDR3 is CASSEGLASTGELFF. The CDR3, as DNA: TGTGCCTCCTCAGAAGGGCTAGCGAGCACCGGGGAGCTGTTTTTT.